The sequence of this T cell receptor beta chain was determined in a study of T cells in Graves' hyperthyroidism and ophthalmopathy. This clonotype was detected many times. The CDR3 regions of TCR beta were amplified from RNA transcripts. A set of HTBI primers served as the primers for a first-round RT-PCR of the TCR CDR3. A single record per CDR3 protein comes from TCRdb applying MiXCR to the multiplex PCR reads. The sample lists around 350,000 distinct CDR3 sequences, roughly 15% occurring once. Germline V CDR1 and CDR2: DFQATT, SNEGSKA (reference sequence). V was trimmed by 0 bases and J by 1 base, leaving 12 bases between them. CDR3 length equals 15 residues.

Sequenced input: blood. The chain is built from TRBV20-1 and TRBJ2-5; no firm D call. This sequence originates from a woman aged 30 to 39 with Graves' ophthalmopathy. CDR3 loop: CSAREQETLQETQYF. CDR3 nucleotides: TGCAGTGCTAGAGAACAAGAGACTCTCCAAGAGACCCAGTACTTC.